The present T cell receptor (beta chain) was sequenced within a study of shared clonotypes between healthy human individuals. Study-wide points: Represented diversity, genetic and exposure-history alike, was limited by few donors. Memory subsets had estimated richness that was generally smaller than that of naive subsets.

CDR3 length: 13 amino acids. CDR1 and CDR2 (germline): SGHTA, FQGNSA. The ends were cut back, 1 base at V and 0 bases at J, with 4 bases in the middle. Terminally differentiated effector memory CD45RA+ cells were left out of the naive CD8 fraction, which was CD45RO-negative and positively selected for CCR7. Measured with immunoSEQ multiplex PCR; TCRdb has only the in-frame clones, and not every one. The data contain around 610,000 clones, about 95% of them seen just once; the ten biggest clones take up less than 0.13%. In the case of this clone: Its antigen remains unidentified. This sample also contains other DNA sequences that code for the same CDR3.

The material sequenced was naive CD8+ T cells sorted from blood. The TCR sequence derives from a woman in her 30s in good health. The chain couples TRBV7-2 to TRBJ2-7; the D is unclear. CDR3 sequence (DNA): TGTGCCAGCAGCTTAGGACCCTCCTACGAGCAGTACTTC. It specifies CASSLGPSYEQYF.